The T cell receptor beta chain under discussion was sequenced for a study of cytomegalovirus exposure and HLA in healthy donors. Use of 60 Vbeta and 13 Jbeta primers characterized the PCR. Sequencing used immunoSEQ multiplex PCR; TCRdb keeps in-frame clones, though not all of them. Here the sample spans roughly 100,000 clones, around 75% being singletons. Note on this clone: Its antigen remains unidentified.

Study outcomes and limitations: Analyses of presence/absence relied on an assumption of roughly uniform sequencing depth across donors.

The sample taken for sequencing was PBMCs. This receptor was identified in a young man in good health and CMV-seropositive.

The CDR3 region is CASSPGGSSYNEQFF. CDR3 DNA: TGTGCCAGCAGCCCGGGGGGTAGCTCCTACAATGAGCAGTTCTTC. The rearrangement joins TRBV7-9 to TRBJ2-1; 7 bases are a match to TRBD2. The CDR3 has 15 residues. V dropped 5 bases and J dropped 0; count of bases not matched to a gene: 4. Looked up from germline, CDR1 is SEHNR and CDR2 is FQNEAQ (reference sequence).